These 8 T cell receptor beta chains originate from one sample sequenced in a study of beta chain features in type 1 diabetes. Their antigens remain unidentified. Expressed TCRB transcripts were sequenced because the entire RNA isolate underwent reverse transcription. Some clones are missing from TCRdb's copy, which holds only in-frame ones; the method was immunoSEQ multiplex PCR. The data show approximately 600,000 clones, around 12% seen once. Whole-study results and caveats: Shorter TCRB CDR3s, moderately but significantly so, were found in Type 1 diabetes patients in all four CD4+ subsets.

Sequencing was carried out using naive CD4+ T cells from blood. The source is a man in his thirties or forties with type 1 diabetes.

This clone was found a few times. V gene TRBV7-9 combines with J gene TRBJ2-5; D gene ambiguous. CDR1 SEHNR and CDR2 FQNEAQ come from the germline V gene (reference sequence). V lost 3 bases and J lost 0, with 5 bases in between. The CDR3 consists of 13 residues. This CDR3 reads CASSFGDQETQYF. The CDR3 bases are TGTGCCAGCAGCTTTGGGGACCAAGAGACCCAGTACTTC.

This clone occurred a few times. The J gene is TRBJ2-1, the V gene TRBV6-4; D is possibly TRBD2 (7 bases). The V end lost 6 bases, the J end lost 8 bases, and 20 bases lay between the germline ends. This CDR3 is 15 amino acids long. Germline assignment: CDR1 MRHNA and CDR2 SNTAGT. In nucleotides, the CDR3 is TGTGCCAGCAGAAAAGAGGGGGGGCCGTCTCATGAGCAGTTCTTC. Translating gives CASRKEGGPSHEQFF.

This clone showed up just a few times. The CDR3 DNA reads as TGTGCCAGCAGCGTAGACCAGAGCTACGAGCAGTACTTC. Encoded protein: CASSVDQSYEQYF. The chain combines TRBV9 with TRBJ2-7; D call uncertain. Germline V gene data show CDR1 as SGDLS and CDR2 as YYNGEE. The V end lost 0 bases, the J end lost 3 bases, and 7 bases lay between the germline ends. This CDR3 contains 13 residues.

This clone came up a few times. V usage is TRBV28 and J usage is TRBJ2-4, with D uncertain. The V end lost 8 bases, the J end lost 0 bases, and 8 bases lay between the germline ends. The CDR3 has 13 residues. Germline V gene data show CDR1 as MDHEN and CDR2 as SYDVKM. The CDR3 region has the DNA TGTGCCAGCGGGGTACAAGCCAAAAACATTCAGTACTTC. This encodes CASGVQAKNIQYF.

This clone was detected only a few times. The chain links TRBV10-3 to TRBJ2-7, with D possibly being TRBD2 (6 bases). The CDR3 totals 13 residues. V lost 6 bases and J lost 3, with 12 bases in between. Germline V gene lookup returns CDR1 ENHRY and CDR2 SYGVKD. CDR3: CAIRGTDLYEQYF. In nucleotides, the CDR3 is TGTGCCATCAGGGGGACTGACCTCTACGAGCAGTACTTC.

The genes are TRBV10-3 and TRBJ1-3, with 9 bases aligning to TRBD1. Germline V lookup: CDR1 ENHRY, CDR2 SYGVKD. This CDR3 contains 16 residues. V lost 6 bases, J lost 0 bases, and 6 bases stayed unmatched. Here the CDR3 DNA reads TGTGCCATCAGGGGGACAGGGAAGAGCTCTGGAAACACCATATATTTT. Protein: CAIRGTGKSSGNTIYF.

The CDR3 loop reads CASSELGNEKLFF. The CDR3 nucleotides read TGTGCCAGCAGTGAATTAGGGAATGAAAAACTGTTTTTT. The J gene is TRBJ1-4, the V gene TRBV2; D remains ambiguous. The CDR3 loop spans 13 amino acids. The germline CDR1 and CDR2 sequences are SNHLY and FYNNEI. V shed 2 bases and J shed 5 bases, with 6 bases lying between them.

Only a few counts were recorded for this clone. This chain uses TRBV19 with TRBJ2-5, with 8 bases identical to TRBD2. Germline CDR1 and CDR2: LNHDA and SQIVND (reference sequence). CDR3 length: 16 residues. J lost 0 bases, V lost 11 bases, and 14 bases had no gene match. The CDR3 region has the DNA TGTGCCTCCGCGGGGGGCTTCGGAACCTACCAAGAGACCCAGTACTTC. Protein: CASAGGFGTYQETQYF. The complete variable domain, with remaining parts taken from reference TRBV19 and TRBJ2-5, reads DGGITQSPKYLFRKEGQNVTLSCEQNLNHDAMYWYRQDPGQGLRLIYYSQIVNDFQKGDIAEGYSVSREKKESFPLTVTSAQKNPTAFYLCASAGGFGTYQETQYFGPGTRLLVL.